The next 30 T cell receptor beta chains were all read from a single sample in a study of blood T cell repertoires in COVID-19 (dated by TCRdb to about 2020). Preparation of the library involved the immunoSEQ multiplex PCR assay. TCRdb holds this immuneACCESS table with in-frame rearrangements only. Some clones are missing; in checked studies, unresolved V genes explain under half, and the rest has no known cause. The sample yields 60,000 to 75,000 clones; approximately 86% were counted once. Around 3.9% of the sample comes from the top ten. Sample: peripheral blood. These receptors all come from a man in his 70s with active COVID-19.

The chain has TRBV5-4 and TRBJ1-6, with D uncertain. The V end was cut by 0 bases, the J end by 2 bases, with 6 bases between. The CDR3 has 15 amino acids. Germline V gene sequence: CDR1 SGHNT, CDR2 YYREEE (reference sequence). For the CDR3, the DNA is TGTGCCAGCAGCTTGGGGAGTCCCTATAATTCACCCCTCCACTTT. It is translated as CASSLGSPYNSPLHF.

Here the CDR3 DNA reads TGTGCCAGCAGCTTATGGGGCGGTGGAGATACGCAGTATTTT. It translates to CASSLWGGGDTQYF. This rearrangement joins TRBV11-2 to TRBJ2-3; D may be TRBD1 (5 bases). The CDR3 has 14 amino acids. Trimming cost V 2 bases and J 5 bases, with 11 bases left between them. Germline loops: CDR1 SGHAT, CDR2 FQNNGV.

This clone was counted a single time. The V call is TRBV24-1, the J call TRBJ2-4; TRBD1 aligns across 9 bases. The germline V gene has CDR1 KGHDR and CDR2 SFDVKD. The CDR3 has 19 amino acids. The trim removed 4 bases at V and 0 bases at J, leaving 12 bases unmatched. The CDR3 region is CATSDRGTGSPLAKNIQYF. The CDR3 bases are TGTGCCACCAGTGACCGCGGGACAGGGAGCCCCTTAGCCAAAAACATTCAGTACTTC.

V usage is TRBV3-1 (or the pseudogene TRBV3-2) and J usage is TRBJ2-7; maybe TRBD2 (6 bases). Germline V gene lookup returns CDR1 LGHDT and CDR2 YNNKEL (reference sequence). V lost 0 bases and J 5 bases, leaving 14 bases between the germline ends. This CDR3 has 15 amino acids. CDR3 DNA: TGTGCCAGCAGCCAAGATGGCGGGGCGGTCGACGAGCAGTACTTC. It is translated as CASSQDGGAVDEQYF.

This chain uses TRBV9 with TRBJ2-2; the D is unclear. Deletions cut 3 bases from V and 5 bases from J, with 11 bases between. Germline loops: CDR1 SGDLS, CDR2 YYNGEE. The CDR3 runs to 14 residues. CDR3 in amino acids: CASSGAPRTGELFF. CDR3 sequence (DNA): TGTGCCAGCAGCGGCGCACCCCGGACCGGGGAGCTGTTTTTT.

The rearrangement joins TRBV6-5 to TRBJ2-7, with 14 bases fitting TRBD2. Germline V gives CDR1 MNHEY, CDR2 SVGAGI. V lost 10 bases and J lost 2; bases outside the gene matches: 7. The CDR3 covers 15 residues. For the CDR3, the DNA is TGTGCCACCCAGCGGGGACTAGCGGGAGCCTACGAGCAGTACTTC. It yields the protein CATQRGLAGAYEQYF.

Here the CDR3 reads CASSLAASSYEQYF. CDR3 nucleotides: TGTGCCAGCAGCTTGGCCGCCAGCTCCTACGAGCAGTACTTC. J is TRBJ2-7 and V is TRBV5-6, with no clear D. V was trimmed by 0 bases and J by 0 bases, leaving 7 bases between them. Germline CDR1 and CDR2: SGHDT and YYEEEE. There are 14 residues in the CDR3. The entire variable domain, with the rest obtained from reference TRBV5-6 and TRBJ2-7, is as follows: DAGVTQSPTHLIKTRGQQVTLRCSPKSGHDTVSWYQQALGQGPQFIFQYYEEEERQRGNFPDRFSGHQFPNYSSELNVNALLLGDSALYLCASSLAASSYEQYFGPGTRLTVT.

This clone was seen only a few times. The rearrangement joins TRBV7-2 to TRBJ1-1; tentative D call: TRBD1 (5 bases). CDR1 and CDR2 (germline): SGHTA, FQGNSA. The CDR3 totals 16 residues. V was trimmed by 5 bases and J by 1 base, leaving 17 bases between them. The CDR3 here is CASSPAAGRRNTEAFF. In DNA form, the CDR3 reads TGTGCCAGCAGCCCGGCAGCGGGACGAAGGAACACTGAAGCTTTCTTT.

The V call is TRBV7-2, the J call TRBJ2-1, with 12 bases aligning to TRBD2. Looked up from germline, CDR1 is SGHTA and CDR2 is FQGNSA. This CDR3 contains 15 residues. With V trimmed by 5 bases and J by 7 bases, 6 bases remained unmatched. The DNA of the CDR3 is TGTGCCAGCAGCCCGCCCGGACTAGCGGGGAATGAGCAGTTCTTC. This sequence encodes CASSPPGLAGNEQFF.

For the CDR3, the DNA is TGTGCCAGCAGCGCCCGAGCGGGATTCTCTGCCTACGAGCAGTACTTC. It codes for CASSARAGFSAYEQYF. This chain connects TRBV11-3 to TRBJ2-7, with TRBD2 identical over 7 bases. Per germline, CDR1 SGHNT and CDR2 YENEEA. With V trimmed by 5 bases and J by 2 bases, 12 bases remained unmatched. This CDR3 comprises 16 residues. Full variable domain (remainder filled in from reference TRBV11-3 and TRBJ2-7): EAGVVQSPRYKIIEKKQPVAFWCNPISGHNTLYWYLQNLGQGPELLIRYENEEAVDDSQLPKDRFSAERLKGVDSTLKIQPAELGDSAVYLCASSARAGFSAYEQYFGPGTRLTVT.

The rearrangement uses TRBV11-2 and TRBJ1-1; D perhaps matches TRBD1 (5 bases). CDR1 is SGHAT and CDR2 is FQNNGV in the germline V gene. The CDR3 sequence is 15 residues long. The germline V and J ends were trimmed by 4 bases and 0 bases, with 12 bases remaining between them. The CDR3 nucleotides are TGTGCCAGCAGCTCCCGGGCCAGGGTGAACACTGAAGCTTTCTTT. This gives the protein CASSSRARVNTEAFF.

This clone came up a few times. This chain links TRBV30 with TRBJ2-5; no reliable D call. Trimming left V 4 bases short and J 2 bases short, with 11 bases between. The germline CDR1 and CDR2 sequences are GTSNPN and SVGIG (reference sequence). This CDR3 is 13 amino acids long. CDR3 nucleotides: TGTGCCTGGATGCCCCCGGTACAAGAGACCCAGTACTTC. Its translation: CAWMPPVQETQYF.

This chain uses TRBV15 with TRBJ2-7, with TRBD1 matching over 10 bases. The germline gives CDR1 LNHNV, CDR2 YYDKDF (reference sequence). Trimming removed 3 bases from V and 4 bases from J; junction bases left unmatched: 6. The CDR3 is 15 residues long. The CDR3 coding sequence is TGTGCCACCAGCAGGCGGGACAGGGGTCGGTACGAGCAGTACTTC. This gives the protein CATSRRDRGRYEQYF.

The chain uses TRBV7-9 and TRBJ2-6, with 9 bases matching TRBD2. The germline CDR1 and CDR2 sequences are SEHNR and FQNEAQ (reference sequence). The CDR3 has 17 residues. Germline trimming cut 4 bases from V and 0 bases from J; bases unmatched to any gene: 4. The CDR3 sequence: CASSWAGGSSGANVLTF. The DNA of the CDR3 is TGTGCCAGCAGCTGGGCGGGAGGGAGCTCTGGGGCCAACGTCCTGACTTTC.

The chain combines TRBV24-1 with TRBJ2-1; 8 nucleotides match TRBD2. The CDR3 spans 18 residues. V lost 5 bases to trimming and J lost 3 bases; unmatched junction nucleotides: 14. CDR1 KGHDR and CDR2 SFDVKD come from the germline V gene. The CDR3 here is CATSAPRSGIGGYNEQFF. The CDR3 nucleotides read TGTGCCACCAGTGCCCCCCGTAGCGGGATAGGGGGCTACAATGAGCAGTTCTTC.

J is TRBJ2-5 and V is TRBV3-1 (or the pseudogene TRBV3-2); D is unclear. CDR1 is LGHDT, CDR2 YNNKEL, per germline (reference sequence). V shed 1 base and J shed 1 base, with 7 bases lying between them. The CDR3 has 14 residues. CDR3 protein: CASSQVGPQETQYF. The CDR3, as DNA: TGTGCCAGCAGCCAAGTGGGCCCCCAAGAGACCCAGTACTTC.

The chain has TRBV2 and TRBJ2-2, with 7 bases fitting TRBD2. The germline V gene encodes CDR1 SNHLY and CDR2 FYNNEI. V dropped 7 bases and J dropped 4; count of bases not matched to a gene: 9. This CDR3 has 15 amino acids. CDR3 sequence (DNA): TGTGCCAGCACAGTTGGGCGGGAGCGCACCGGGGAGCTGTTTTTT. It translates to CASTVGRERTGELFF.

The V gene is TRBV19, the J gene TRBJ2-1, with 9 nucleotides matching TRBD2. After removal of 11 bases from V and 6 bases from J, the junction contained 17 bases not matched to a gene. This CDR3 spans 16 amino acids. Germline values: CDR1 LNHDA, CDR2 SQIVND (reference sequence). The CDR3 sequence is CACWGGREGRLNEQFF. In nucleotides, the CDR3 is TGTGCCTGTTGGGGGGGGCGGGAGGGCCGGCTCAATGAGCAGTTCTTC. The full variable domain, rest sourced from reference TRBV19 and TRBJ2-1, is DGGITQSPKYLFRKEGQNVTLSCEQNLNHDAMYWYRQDPGQGLRLIYYSQIVNDFQKGDIAEGYSVSREKKESFPLTVTSAQKNPTAFYLCACWGGREGRLNEQFFGPGTRLTVL.

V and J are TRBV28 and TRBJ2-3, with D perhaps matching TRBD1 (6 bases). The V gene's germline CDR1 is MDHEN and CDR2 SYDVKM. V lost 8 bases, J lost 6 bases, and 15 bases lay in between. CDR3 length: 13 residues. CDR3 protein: CASGQGFLDTQYF. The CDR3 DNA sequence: TGTGCCAGCGGCCAGGGGTTCCTGGATACGCAGTATTTT.

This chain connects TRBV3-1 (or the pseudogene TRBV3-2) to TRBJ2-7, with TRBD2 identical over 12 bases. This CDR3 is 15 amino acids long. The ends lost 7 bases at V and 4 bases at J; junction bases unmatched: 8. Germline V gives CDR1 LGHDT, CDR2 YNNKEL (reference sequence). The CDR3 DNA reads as TGTGCCAGCACTCAAGGGACTAGCGGGTTGTACGAGCAGTACTTC. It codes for CASTQGTSGLYEQYF.

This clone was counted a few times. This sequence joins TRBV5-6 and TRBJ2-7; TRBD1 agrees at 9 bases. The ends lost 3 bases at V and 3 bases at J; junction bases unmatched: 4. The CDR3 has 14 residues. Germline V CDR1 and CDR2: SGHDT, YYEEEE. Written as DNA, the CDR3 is TGTGCCAGCAGCTCGAACAGGGGGCGCTACGAGCAGTACTTC. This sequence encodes CASSSNRGRYEQYF.

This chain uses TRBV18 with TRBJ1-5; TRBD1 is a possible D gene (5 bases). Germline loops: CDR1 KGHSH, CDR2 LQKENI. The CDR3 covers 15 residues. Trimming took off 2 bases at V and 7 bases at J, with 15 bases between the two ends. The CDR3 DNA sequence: TGTGCCAGCTCACCATGGCAGGGAAGGGGCCAGCCCCAGCATTTT. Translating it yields CASSPWQGRGQPQHF.

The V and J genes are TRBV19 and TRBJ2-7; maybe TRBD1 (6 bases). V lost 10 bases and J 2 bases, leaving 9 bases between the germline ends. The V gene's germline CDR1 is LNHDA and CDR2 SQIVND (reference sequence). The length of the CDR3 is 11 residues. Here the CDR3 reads CATRQAYEQYF. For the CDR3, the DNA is TGTGCCACCCGACAGGCCTACGAGCAGTACTTC.

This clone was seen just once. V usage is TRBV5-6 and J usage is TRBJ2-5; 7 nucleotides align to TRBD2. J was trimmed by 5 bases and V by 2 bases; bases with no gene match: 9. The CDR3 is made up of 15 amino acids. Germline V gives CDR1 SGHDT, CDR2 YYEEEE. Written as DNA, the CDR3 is TGTGCCAGCAGCTTCGGGACTACCGGGGCGGAGACCCAGTACTTC. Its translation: CASSFGTTGAETQYF.

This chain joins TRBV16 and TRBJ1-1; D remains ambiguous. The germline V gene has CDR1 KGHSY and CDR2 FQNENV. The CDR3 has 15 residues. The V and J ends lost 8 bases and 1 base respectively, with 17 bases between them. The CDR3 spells CASHGPRHGNTEAFF. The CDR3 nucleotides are TGTGCCAGCCATGGTCCCAGGCACGGGAACACTGAAGCTTTCTTT.

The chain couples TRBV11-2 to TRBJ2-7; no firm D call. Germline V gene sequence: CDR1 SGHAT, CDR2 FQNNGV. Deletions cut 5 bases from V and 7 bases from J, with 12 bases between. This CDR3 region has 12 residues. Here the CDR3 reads CASSPVAREQYF. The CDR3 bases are TGTGCCAGCAGCCCCGTGGCGAGGGAGCAGTACTTC.

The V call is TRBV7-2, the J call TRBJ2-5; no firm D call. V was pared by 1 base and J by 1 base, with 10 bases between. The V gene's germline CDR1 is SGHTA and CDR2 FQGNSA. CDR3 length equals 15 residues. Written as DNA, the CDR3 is TGTGCCAGCAGCTTAGGAGTAAGTCCCCAAGAGACCCAGTACTTC. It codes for CASSLGVSPQETQYF. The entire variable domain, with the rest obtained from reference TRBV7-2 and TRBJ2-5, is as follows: GAGVSQSPSNKVTEKGKDVELRCDPISGHTALYWYRQSLGQGLEFLIYFQGNSAPDKSGLPSDRFSAERTGGSVSTLTIQRTQQEDSAVYLCASSLGVSPQETQYFGPGTRLLVL.

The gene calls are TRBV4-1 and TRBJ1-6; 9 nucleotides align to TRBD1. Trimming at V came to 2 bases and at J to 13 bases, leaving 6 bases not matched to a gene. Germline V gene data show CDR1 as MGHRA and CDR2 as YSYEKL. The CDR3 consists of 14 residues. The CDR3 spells CASSQQGQGTPLHF. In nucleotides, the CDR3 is TGCGCCAGCAGCCAACAGGGACAGGGAACCCCCCTCCACTTT.

The CDR3 DNA reads as TGTGCCATCATCCCCGACAGGGGCGGTGGAAACACCATATATTTT. Encoded protein: CAIIPDRGGGNTIYF. This sequence joins TRBV10-3 and TRBJ1-3; 8 bases are a match to TRBD1. CDR1 ENHRY and CDR2 SYGVKD come from the germline V gene. This CDR3 has 15 residues. Trimming cost V 7 bases and J 3 bases; bases outside gene matches: 8.

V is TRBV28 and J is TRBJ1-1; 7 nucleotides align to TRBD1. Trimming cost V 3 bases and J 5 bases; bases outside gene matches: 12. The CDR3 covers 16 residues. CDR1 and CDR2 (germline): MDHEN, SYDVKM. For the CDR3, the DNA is TGTGCCAGCAGTTTGGGGACAGTAGAACGGCTGACTGAAGCTTTCTTT. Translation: CASSLGTVERLTEAFF.